These 22 T cell receptor beta chains were all obtained from the same sample, sequenced in a study of shared clonotypes between healthy human individuals. The table came from immunoSEQ multiplex PCR; TCRdb's copy has only in-frame clones and leaves some out. The sample comprises 950,000 to 1,300,000 clones, around 74% of which are singletons, and 1.2% to 1.5% rests with the top ten. The specimen sequenced was memory CD4+ T cells sorted from blood. Subset defined: CD45RA-negative fraction. The receptors shown here come from a man aged 18 to 29 in good health.

This chain uses TRBV10-1 with TRBJ2-7; tentative D call: TRBD1 (5 bases). Between the trimmed V and J ends, which lost 0 bases and 3 bases, there was a span of 9 bases. The germline V gene has CDR1 WNHNN and CDR2 SYGVQD (reference sequence). There are 14 residues in the CDR3. The CDR3 region has the DNA TGCGCCAGCAGTGAGTCCGGCAGGGACTACGAGCAGTACTTC. Protein sequence: CASSESGRDYEQYF.

The rearrangement joins TRBV4-2 to TRBJ1-5, with a weak D call TRBD1 (5 bases). Looked up from germline, CDR1 is LGHNA and CDR2 is YNFKEQ. Trimming stripped 1 base from V and 4 bases from J, with 11 bases between. This CDR3 spans 15 amino acids. CDR3 region: CASSQGRQNNQPQHF. The CDR3 DNA follows: TGTGCCAGCAGCCAAGGGCGACAGAATAATCAGCCCCAGCATTTT.

This clone has just a few counts. The rearrangement joins TRBV5-1 to TRBJ1-1; D unresolved. CDR3 length: 14 residues. CDR1 SGHRS and CDR2 YFSETQ come from the germline V gene. V was pared by 5 bases and J by 2 bases, with 13 bases between. Here the CDR3 DNA reads TGCGCCAGCAGGAATGATGTCGCCAACACTGAAGCTTTCTTT. This encodes CASRNDVANTEAFF.

The V call is TRBV7-2, the J call TRBJ1-5; no clear D gene. The length of the CDR3 is 15 residues. The germline V and J ends were trimmed by 7 bases and 0 bases, with 13 bases remaining between them. The germline CDR1 and CDR2 sequences are SGHTA and FQGNSA. The CDR3, as DNA: TGTGCCAGCACTCCCGGAGGCGTTAGCAATCAGCCCCAGCATTTT. Its protein is CASTPGGVSNQPQHF.

The table lists this clone with a count of one. The J gene is TRBJ2-1, the V gene TRBV6-6; either TRBD1 or TRBD2 may fit D (5 bases each). Germline lookup yields CDR1 MNHNY and CDR2 SVGAGI (reference sequence). Trimming removed 0 bases at V and 7 bases at J, with 13 bases between. The CDR3 spans 15 residues. The CDR3 DNA is TGTGCCAGCAGTTACTCCGGGACGGTTTTGAATGAGCAGTTCTTC. Its translation is CASSYSGTVLNEQFF.

The rearrangement joins TRBV5-1 to TRBJ2-3, with D tentatively TRBD1 or TRBD2 (5 bases each). The CDR3 sequence is 15 residues long. Germline assignment: CDR1 SGHRS and CDR2 YFSETQ. Between the trimmed V and J ends, which lost 4 bases and 2 bases, there was a span of 14 bases. The CDR3 region is CASSRTGTNTDTQYF. CDR3 DNA sequence: TGCGCCAGCAGCAGAACCGGGACCAACACAGATACGCAGTATTTT.

This rearrangement joins TRBV28 to TRBJ2-3; 7 bases map to TRBD2. V dropped 3 bases and J dropped 0; count of bases not matched to a gene: 9. This CDR3 contains 17 residues. The germline CDR1 and CDR2 sequences are MDHEN and SYDVKM. CDR3 protein: CASSLPRGAGSTDTQYF. The CDR3, as DNA: TGTGCCAGCAGTTTGCCCCGTGGAGCGGGGAGCACAGATACGCAGTATTTT.

V and J are TRBV7-2 and TRBJ2-2, with 10 bases identical to TRBD1. Germline V gene lookup returns CDR1 SGHTA and CDR2 FQGNSA. The CDR3 totals 15 residues. Trimming at V came to 4 bases and at J to 6 bases, leaving 5 bases not matched to a gene. The CDR3 DNA reads as TGTGCCAGCAGCTGGGACAGGGGTATGGCCGGGGAGCTGTTTTTT. It encodes CASSWDRGMAGELFF.

The chain uses TRBV19 and TRBJ1-2; TRBD1 agrees at 8 bases. The germline CDR1 and CDR2 sequences are LNHDA and SQIVND (reference sequence). The CDR3 totals 14 residues. V was clipped by 5 bases and J by 7 bases; unmatched bases: 9. The chain's CDR3 is CASSGQGPLGGYTF. In DNA form, the CDR3 reads TGTGCCAGTAGTGGACAGGGACCTCTCGGTGGCTACACCTTC. The full variable domain, rest sourced from reference TRBV19 and TRBJ1-2, is DGGITQSPKYLFRKEGQNVTLSCEQNLNHDAMYWYRQDPGQGLRLIYYSQIVNDFQKGDIAEGYSVSREKKESFPLTVTSAQKNPTAFYLCASSGQGPLGGYTFGSGTRLTVV.

The CDR3 DNA reads as TGTGCCAGCAGGGACGTCGGGGGACAGGGTCCCGCTGAGCAGTTCTTC. Amino acid sequence: CASRDVGGQGPAEQFF. The chain couples TRBV6-4 to TRBJ2-1; 9 positions match TRBD1. The CDR3 length is 16 residues. Germline-derived CDR1 and CDR2 are MRHNA and SNTAGT. Losses at the gene ends were 6 bases for V and 9 bases for J; bases not matched to a gene: 15.

CDR3 in amino acids: CASSLAGTSVYEQFF. Here the CDR3 DNA reads TGTGCCAGCAGCTTAGCCGGGACTAGCGTATATGAGCAGTTCTTC. This sequence joins TRBV7-2 and TRBJ2-1, with 10 bases aligning to TRBD2. V lost 0 bases and J lost 8; bases outside the gene matches: 4. Looked up from germline, CDR1 is SGHTA and CDR2 is FQGNSA. The CDR3 length is 15 residues.

This clone was seen only a few times. The chain carries TRBV4-3 and TRBJ2-1; possible D gene TRBD1, 5 bases. The CDR3 extends over 14 amino acids. Germline CDR1 LGHNA, CDR2 YSLEER. With 0 bases removed from V and 2 bases from J, the gap between germline ends came to 5 bases. CDR3 in amino acids: CASSQEGAYNEQFF. CDR3 sequence (DNA): TGCGCCAGCAGCCAAGAAGGGGCCTACAATGAGCAGTTCTTC.

V is TRBV7-8 and J is TRBJ1-4; D is possibly TRBD1 (5 bases). The length of the CDR3 is 18 residues. CDR1 and CDR2 from the germline V gene are SGHVS and FQNEAQ. V lost 2 bases, J lost 5 bases, and 21 bases lay in between. The CDR3 loop is CASSLRVKGQGENEKLFF. The CDR3 coding sequence is TGTGCCAGCAGCTTAAGGGTCAAAGGGCAAGGGGAAAATGAAAAACTGTTTTTT.

The rearrangement joins TRBV5-1 to TRBJ2-1, with 9 bases aligning to TRBD2. This CDR3 region has 16 residues. CDR1 SGHRS and CDR2 YFSETQ come from the germline V gene. Germline trimming cut 0 bases from V and 4 bases from J; bases unmatched to any gene: 5. As DNA, the CDR3 is TGCGCCAGCAGCTTGGTGATGGCGGGGGGGTACAATGAGCAGTTCTTC. Protein sequence: CASSLVMAGGYNEQFF.

This clone appeared a single time. The gene calls are TRBV6-6 and TRBJ2-3, with 12 bases lining up with TRBD2. Trimming at V came to 7 bases and at J to 2 bases, leaving 4 bases not matched to a gene. CDR3 size: 15 residues. The germline V gene encodes CDR1 MNHNY and CDR2 SVGAGI (reference sequence). The DNA of the CDR3 is TGTGCCAGCAAACTAGCGGGGGGAACCACAGATACGCAGTATTTT. Amino acids: CASKLAGGTTDTQYF.

The V call is TRBV5-6, the J call TRBJ2-5, with D possibly being TRBD1 (5 bases). V lost 4 bases and J lost 0, with 13 bases in between. The CDR3 consists of 15 residues. From germline, CDR1 is SGHDT and CDR2 YYEEEE. The CDR3 DNA reads as TGTGCCAGCAGCCCCACGACAGAGTACCAAGAGACCCAGTACTTC. Translating gives CASSPTTEYQETQYF.

To note about this clone: Other DNA sequences in this sample translate to the same CDR3. This chain uses TRBV10-3 with TRBJ2-7, with a tentative D call TRBD1 (6 bases). The ends were cut back, 6 bases at V and 2 bases at J, with 11 bases in the middle. This CDR3 spans 13 amino acids. Germline V gene lookup returns CDR1 ENHRY and CDR2 SYGVKD. In nucleotides, the CDR3 is TGTGCCATCAGCTCCACAGGGACCTACGAGCAGTACTTC. Translated, it gives CAISSTGTYEQYF.

The V and J genes are TRBV10-1 and TRBJ2-5; 7 bases agree with TRBD1. Germline CDR1 WNHNN, CDR2 SYGVQD (reference sequence). There are 13 residues in the CDR3. The ends lost 5 bases at V and 2 bases at J; junction bases unmatched: 2. DNA for the CDR3: TGCGCCAGCAGTACGGGACAGCAAGAGACCCAGTACTTC. The encoded protein is CASSTGQQETQYF.

This clone has more than one count but fewer than ten. V is TRBV25-1 and J is TRBJ1-1, with D uncertain. The CDR3 has 12 residues. The germline V gene has CDR1 MGHDK and CDR2 SYGVNS. The V and J ends lost 1 base and 10 bases respectively, with 10 bases between them. This CDR3 is CASSESTAGAFF. As DNA, the CDR3 is TGTGCCAGCAGTGAATCTACAGCTGGAGCTTTCTTT.

The rearrangement links TRBV7-9 to TRBJ2-1; D unclear. CDR3 length: 12 amino acids. V was cut by 5 bases and J by 6 bases, with 8 bases left in between. Germline lookup yields CDR1 SEHNR and CDR2 FQNEAQ (reference sequence). The CDR3 here is CASSVQVNEQFF. CDR3 nucleotides: TGTGCCAGCAGCGTCCAGGTCAATGAGCAGTTCTTC.

For the CDR3, the DNA is TGTGCCAGCAGTGAACTAGCGGGGGGGGATACGCAGTATTTT. Translation: CASSELAGGDTQYF. V gene TRBV2 combines with J gene TRBJ2-3, with 12 nucleotides matching TRBD2. CDR1 SNHLY and CDR2 FYNNEI come from the germline V gene. The V and J ends lost 2 bases and 6 bases, in that order; junction bases with no gene match: 0. This CDR3 comprises 14 residues.

Ten or more counts support this clone. V and J are TRBV2 and TRBJ2-2, with D tentatively TRBD1 (6 bases). The germline gives CDR1 SNHLY, CDR2 FYNNEI. This CDR3 comprises 13 residues. Trimming shortened V by 6 bases and J by 3 bases, and 8 bases separated the two germline ends. The CDR3 nucleotides read TGTGCCAGCAGGTGGACAGACACCGGGGAGCTGTTTTTT. Translation gives CASRWTDTGELFF.